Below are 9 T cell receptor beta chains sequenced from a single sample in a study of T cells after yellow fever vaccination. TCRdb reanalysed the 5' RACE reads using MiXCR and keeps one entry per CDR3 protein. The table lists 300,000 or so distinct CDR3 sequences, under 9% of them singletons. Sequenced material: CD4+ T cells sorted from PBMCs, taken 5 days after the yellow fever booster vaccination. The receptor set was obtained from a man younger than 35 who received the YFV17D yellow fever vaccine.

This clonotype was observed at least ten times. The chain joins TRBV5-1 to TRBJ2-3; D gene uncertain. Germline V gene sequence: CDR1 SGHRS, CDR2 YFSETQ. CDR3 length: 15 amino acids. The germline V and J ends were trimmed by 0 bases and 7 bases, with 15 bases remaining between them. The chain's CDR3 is CASSLGGALENTQYF. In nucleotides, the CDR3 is TGCGCCAGCAGCTTGGGTGGCGCTCTAGAAAATACGCAGTATTTT.

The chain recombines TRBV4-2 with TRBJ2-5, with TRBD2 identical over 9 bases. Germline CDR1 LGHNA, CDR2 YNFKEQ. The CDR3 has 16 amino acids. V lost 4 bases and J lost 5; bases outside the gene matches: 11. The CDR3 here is CASSPHYKRGEETQYF. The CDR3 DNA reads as TGTGCCAGCAGCCCCCATTATAAGCGGGGGGAGGAGACCCAGTACTTC.

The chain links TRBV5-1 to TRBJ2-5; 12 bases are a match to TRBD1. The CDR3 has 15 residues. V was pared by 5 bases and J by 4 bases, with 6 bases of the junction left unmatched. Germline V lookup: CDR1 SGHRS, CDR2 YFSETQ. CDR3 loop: CASSPGTGGGETQYF. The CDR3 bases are TGCGCCAGCAGTCCTGGGACAGGGGGCGGAGAGACCCAGTACTTC.

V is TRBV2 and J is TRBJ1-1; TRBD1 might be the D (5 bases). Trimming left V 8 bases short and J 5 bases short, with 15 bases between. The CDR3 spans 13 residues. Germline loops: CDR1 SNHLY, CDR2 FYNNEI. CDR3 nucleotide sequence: TGTGCCAGCGGTCCTCAGGGAATGACTGAAGCTTTCTTT. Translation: CASGPQGMTEAFF. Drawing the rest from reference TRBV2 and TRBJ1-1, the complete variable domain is EPEVTQTPSHQVTQMGQEVILRCVPISNHLYFYWYRQILGQKVEFLVSFYNNEISEKSEIFDDQFSVERPDGSNFTLKIRSTKLEDSAMYFCASGPQGMTEAFFGQGTRLTVV.

DNA of the CDR3: TGCAGTGCTAGAGATAACACCGGGGAGCTGTTTTTT. Translation gives CSARDNTGELFF. The chain combines TRBV20-1 with TRBJ2-2; D remains ambiguous. The CDR3 loop spans 12 amino acids. Trimming cost V 0 bases and J 2 bases, with 1 base left between them. CDR1 is DFQATT and CDR2 is SNEGSKA in the germline V gene (reference sequence).

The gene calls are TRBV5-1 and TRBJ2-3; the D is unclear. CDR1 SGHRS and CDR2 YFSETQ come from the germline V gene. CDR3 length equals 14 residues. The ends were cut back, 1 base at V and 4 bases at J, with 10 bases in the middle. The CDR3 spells CASSLLGSADTQYF. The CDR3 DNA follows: TGCGCCAGCAGCTTGCTGGGGTCAGCAGATACGCAGTATTTT.

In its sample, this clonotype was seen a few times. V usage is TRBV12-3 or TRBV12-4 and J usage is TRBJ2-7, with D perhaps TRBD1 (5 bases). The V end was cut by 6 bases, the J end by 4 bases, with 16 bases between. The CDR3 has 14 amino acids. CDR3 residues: CASRDRAGGYEQYF. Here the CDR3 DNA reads TGTGCCAGCAGAGACAGAGCCGGCGGTTACGAGCAGTACTTC.

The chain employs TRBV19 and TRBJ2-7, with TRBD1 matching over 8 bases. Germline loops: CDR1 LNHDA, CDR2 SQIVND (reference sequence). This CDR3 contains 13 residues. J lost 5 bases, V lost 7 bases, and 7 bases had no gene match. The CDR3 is CASTDLDRDEQYF. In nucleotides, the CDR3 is TGTGCCAGTACCGATTTGGACAGGGACGAGCAGTACTTC.

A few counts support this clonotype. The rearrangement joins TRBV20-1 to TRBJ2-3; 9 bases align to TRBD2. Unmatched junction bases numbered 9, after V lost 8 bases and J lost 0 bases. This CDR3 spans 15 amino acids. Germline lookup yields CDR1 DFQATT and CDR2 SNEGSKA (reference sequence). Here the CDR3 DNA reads TGCAGTCATGCCCGGCGGGGGGGGAGCACAGATACGCAGTATTTT. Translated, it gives CSHARRGGSTDTQYF.